Below are 28 T cell receptor beta chains sequenced from a single sample in a study of shared clonotypes between healthy human individuals. Repertoires were generated with immunoSEQ multiplex PCR, while TCRdb's copy carries only in-frame clones and drops some. The sample shows a few million clones, around nine tenths of them seen only once. Material: naive CD4+ T cells sorted from blood. Subset denoted: CD45RA+ positively selected. These receptors originate from a man in his late teens or twenties in good health.

The chain carries TRBV18 and TRBJ2-7, with 8 bases matching TRBD1. This CDR3 comprises 15 residues. The germline gives CDR1 KGHSH, CDR2 LQKENI. V shed 3 bases, J shed 2 bases, and the junction held 6 bases outside the gene matches. CDR3 nucleotide sequence: TGTGCCAGCTCACCGGGACAGGCTTCCACCTACGAGCAGTACTTC. Translating it yields CASSPGQASTYEQYF.

This chain links TRBV14 with TRBJ1-1; weak D call: TRBD1 (5 bases). The CDR3 has 17 amino acids. V gave up 4 bases and J gave up 1 base, with 19 bases separating them. The V gene's germline CDR1 is SGHDN and CDR2 FVKESK. The CDR3 DNA reads TGTGCCAGCAGCCCCAGGGCGATTTTTCGCGGGAACACTGAAGCTTTCTTT. As protein: CASSPRAIFRGNTEAFF.

The sample holds one count of this clone. This chain links TRBV5-4 with TRBJ1-2; possibly TRBD1 for D (5 bases). The CDR3 covers 14 residues. The V gene's germline CDR1 is SGHNT and CDR2 YYREEE (reference sequence). The V and J ends lost 0 bases and 4 bases respectively, with 10 bases between them. CDR3 region: CASSLVSTGYGYTF. CDR3 sequence (DNA): TGTGCCAGCAGCTTGGTATCCACAGGCTATGGCTACACCTTC.

To note about this clone: The sample has other DNA sequences that encode this CDR3 too. The chain couples TRBV7-9 to TRBJ1-1; D ambiguous. Trimming took off 1 base at V and 0 bases at J, with 3 bases between the two ends. CDR1 SEHNR and CDR2 FQNEAQ come from the germline V gene (reference sequence). This CDR3 has 13 amino acids. The CDR3 DNA follows: TGTGCCAGCAGCTTAGATGTGAACACTGAAGCTTTCTTT. It specifies CASSLDVNTEAFF.

The table lists this clone with a few counts. This chain uses TRBV19 with TRBJ1-5; D ambiguous. Trimming removed 4 bases at V and 5 bases at J, with 9 bases between. Germline CDR1 reads LNHDA; CDR2 reads SQIVND (reference sequence). The CDR3 has 13 amino acids. The CDR3 protein is CASSTTTYQPQHF. CDR3 bases: TGTGCCAGTAGTACAACGACCTATCAGCCCCAGCATTTT. The full variable domain, in which reference TRBV19 and TRBJ1-5 provide the parts outside the CDR3, is DGGITQSPKYLFRKEGQNVTLSCEQNLNHDAMYWYRQDPGQGLRLIYYSQIVNDFQKGDIAEGYSVSREKKESFPLTVTSAQKNPTAFYLCASSTTTYQPQHFGDGTRLSIL.

This clone was seen just once. For the CDR3, the DNA is TGCGCCAGCAGCTTGGGTGTGTCTGGGACAGGGACCTACGAGCAGTACTTC. Protein: CASSLGVSGTGTYEQYF. The rearrangement joins TRBV5-1 to TRBJ2-7; TRBD1 matches at 9 bases. The CDR3 consists of 17 residues. V shed 0 bases and J 2 bases; nucleotides not matched to a gene: 9. Germline assignment: CDR1 SGHRS and CDR2 YFSETQ.

The chain combines TRBV2 with TRBJ1-6; D is undetermined. V shed 6 bases and J shed 0 bases, with 18 bases lying between them. Germline loops: CDR1 SNHLY, CDR2 FYNNEI. The CDR3 consists of 18 residues. The CDR3 region has the DNA TGTGCCAGCAGAGCCTCCACAACGAGGAGCTCCTATAATTCACCCCTCCACTTT. This translates into CASRASTTRSSYNSPLHF.

The chain couples TRBV9 to TRBJ1-1; the D is unclear. The CDR3 sequence is 13 residues long. V was pared by 1 base and J by 2 bases, with 6 bases between. Germline-derived CDR1 and CDR2 are SGDLS and YYNGEE. CDR3 sequence reads: CASSVKSNTEAFF. The DNA for the CDR3 is TGTGCCAGCAGCGTAAAGAGTAACACTGAAGCTTTCTTT.

The rearrangement uses TRBV9 and TRBJ2-2; 8 nucleotides line up with TRBD2. The CDR3 loop spans 16 amino acids. In germline, CDR1 is SGDLS, CDR2 YYNGEE. Trimming at V came to 4 bases and at J to 5 bases, leaving 10 bases not matched to a gene. CDR3 sequence (DNA): TGTGCCAGCAGCCCCATGTGGACTAGCCTTACCGGGGAGCTGTTTTTT. It is translated as CASSPMWTSLTGELFF.

This clone was counted only a few times. This chain connects TRBV10-3 to TRBJ1-1, with TRBD1 as a possible D gene (6 bases). Between the trimmed V and J ends, which lost 2 bases and 4 bases, there was a span of 11 bases. Germline V gives CDR1 ENHRY, CDR2 SYGVKD. The CDR3 loop spans 14 amino acids. CDR3 nucleotide sequence: TGTGCCATCAGTGAGCCTACAGGGTCCACTGAAGCTTTCTTT. This translates into CAISEPTGSTEAFF.

This clone was observed once. The CDR3 nucleotides read TGTGCCAGCAGCACCCGGACAGGGGGAGCTTTCTTT. Protein product: CASSTRTGGAFF. The J gene is TRBJ1-1, the V gene TRBV5-6; 10 bases are shared with TRBD1. The CDR3 covers 12 residues. Germline V gene sequence: CDR1 SGHDT, CDR2 YYEEEE. V shed 4 bases and J 10 bases; nucleotides not matched to a gene: 4.

The chain has TRBV5-1 and TRBJ2-5; no clear D gene. CDR1 is SGHRS and CDR2 is YFSETQ in the germline V gene. The CDR3 runs to 14 residues. V was trimmed by 2 bases and J by 1 base, leaving 9 bases between them. The CDR3, as DNA: TGCGCCAGCAGCTTAATGAACATCCAAGAGACCCAGTACTTC. Amino acid sequence: CASSLMNIQETQYF.

This chain joins TRBV10-3 and TRBJ2-1, with D possibly matching TRBD1 (6 bases). Germline V gene data show CDR1 as ENHRY and CDR2 as SYGVKD. Trimming removed 4 bases at V and 0 bases at J, with 10 bases between. This CDR3 region has 15 residues. The CDR3 nucleotides are TGTGCCATCAGTGGTAGGGACAACTCCTACAATGAGCAGTTCTTC. Translation gives CAISGRDNSYNEQFF.

The genes are TRBV10-3 and TRBJ2-5, with D perhaps being TRBD1 or TRBD2 (6 bases each). Germline V lookup: CDR1 ENHRY, CDR2 SYGVKD. Trimming removed 11 bases at V and 7 bases at J, with 17 bases between. This CDR3 is 12 amino acids long. CDR3 DNA sequence: TGTGCCGCCACCGGGGGCGAGGGGACCCAGTACTTC. Encoded protein: CAATGGEGTQYF.

A note on this clone: In the same sample, other DNA sequences code for this CDR3. The chain links TRBV10-3 to TRBJ2-3; unclear D gene. The CDR3 totals 12 residues. V was trimmed by 6 bases and J by 0 bases, leaving 4 bases between them. Germline V gives CDR1 ENHRY, CDR2 SYGVKD. The CDR3 DNA follows: TGTGCCATCAGGGGAAGCACAGATACGCAGTATTTT. It yields the protein CAIRGSTDTQYF.

This chain connects TRBV18 to TRBJ1-1; perhaps TRBD1 as D (5 bases). Trimming took 3 bases from V and 6 from J, leaving 8 bases between them. This CDR3 is 12 amino acids long. The V gene's germline CDR1 is KGHSH and CDR2 LQKENI. CDR3 DNA: TGTGCCAGCTCACCGACAGCCTCTGAAGCTTTCTTT. It is translated as CASSPTASEAFF.

The chain employs TRBV18 and TRBJ1-5; 9 positions match TRBD1. This CDR3 has 15 residues. The germline V gene encodes CDR1 KGHSH and CDR2 LQKENI. J was trimmed by 4 bases and V by 2 bases; bases with no gene match: 3. CDR3 sequence: CASSPGQGQNQPQHF. Here the CDR3 DNA reads TGTGCCAGCTCACCAGGACAGGGGCAGAATCAGCCCCAGCATTTT.

This clone was seen once. This chain joins TRBV10-3 and TRBJ2-3; TRBD2 might be the D (6 bases). In germline, CDR1 is ENHRY, CDR2 SYGVKD. This CDR3 region has 14 residues. Trimming pared 7 bases from V and 1 base from J, leaving 12 bases between. CDR3 loop: CAITAGTGTDTQYF. CDR3 nucleotide sequence: TGTGCCATCACGGCGGGAACGGGCACAGATACGCAGTATTTT.

This rearrangement joins TRBV5-1 to TRBJ1-3; 7 bases match TRBD1. The CDR3 sequence is 14 residues long. V was clipped by 4 bases and J by 2 bases; unmatched bases: 3. The germline gives CDR1 SGHRS, CDR2 YFSETQ. CDR3 coding DNA: TGCGCCAGCAGCGAGACAGGGCCTGGAAACACCATATATTTT. It translates to CASSETGPGNTIYF.

Remarks on this clone: The same CDR3 also results from other DNA sequences found in this sample. This chain links TRBV6-1 with TRBJ2-1; 11 positions match TRBD2. Germline V gives CDR1 MNHNS, CDR2 SASEGT. V lost 5 bases, J lost 5 bases, and 5 bases stayed unmatched. This CDR3 contains 15 residues. The CDR3 here is CASSLLAGGNNEQFF. The CDR3 nucleotides are TGTGCCAGCAGTCTCCTAGCGGGAGGTAACAATGAGCAGTTCTTC.

As regards this clone: Within the sample, other DNA sequences also encode this same CDR3. The chain combines TRBV19 with TRBJ1-2; TRBD1 might be the D (6 bases). The germline CDR1 and CDR2 sequences are LNHDA and SQIVND (reference sequence). CDR3 length: 13 amino acids. Trimming took off 2 bases at V and 4 bases at J, with 8 bases between the two ends. CDR3 coding DNA: TGTGCCAGTAGTATACAGGGGACCTATGGCTACACCTTC. Its protein product is CASSIQGTYGYTF.

Written as DNA, the CDR3 is TGTGCCAGCAGCAGGCGGAGGACTAGCGGGAGGGATAATGAGCAGTTCTTC. It is translated as CASSRRRTSGRDNEQFF. This chain links TRBV7-2 with TRBJ2-1; TRBD2 matches at 15 bases. V gave up 5 bases and J gave up 7 bases; unmatched junction bases: 9. Germline V gives CDR1 SGHTA, CDR2 FQGNSA. The CDR3 loop spans 17 amino acids.

This chain joins TRBV10-3 and TRBJ2-1; D is unresolved. Germline assignment: CDR1 ENHRY and CDR2 SYGVKD. This CDR3 is 14 amino acids long. Trimming left V 3 bases short and J 1 base short, with 7 bases between. CDR3 DNA sequence: TGTGCCATCAGTGAAAGGGTATCCTACAATGAGCAGTTCTTC. Protein: CAISERVSYNEQFF.

J is TRBJ1-1 and V is TRBV10-1; D gene ambiguous. This CDR3 contains 14 residues. Trimming left V 9 bases short and J 5 bases short, with 19 bases between. The germline V gene has CDR1 WNHNN and CDR2 SYGVQD (reference sequence). The CDR3 nucleotides are TGCGCCAGGAAAAGAGGTAGAGGGAATACTGAAGCTTTCTTT. Translation: CARKRGRGNTEAFF.

The chain carries TRBV19 and TRBJ1-1; possible D gene TRBD1, 5 bases. The CDR3 sequence is 15 residues long. Germline V lookup: CDR1 LNHDA, CDR2 SQIVND (reference sequence). V lost 6 bases and J lost 0, with 14 bases in between. The CDR3 DNA sequence: TGTGCCAGTAGGGGGGGGGACGGATTGAACACTGAAGCTTTCTTT. Translated: CASRGGDGLNTEAFF.

The chain couples TRBV21-1 to TRBJ2-1; the table's D call of TRBD1 was not tested on the DNA. TRBV21-1 is listed as a pseudogene. The CDR3 length is 14 residues. CDR3 protein: CASSKVGAYNEQFF. In DNA, the CDR3 is TGTGCCAGCAGCAAAGTGGGGGCTTACAATGAGCAGTTCTTC.

The chain uses TRBV7-9 and TRBJ2-3; weak D call: TRBD1 (6 bases). The CDR3 extends over 15 amino acids. Germline V CDR1 and CDR2: SEHNR, FQNEAQ (reference sequence). V was pared by 3 bases and J by 3 bases, with 13 bases between. CDR3 loop: CASSFAMGATDTQYF. For the CDR3, the DNA is TGTGCCAGCAGCTTCGCCATGGGGGCAACAGATACGCAGTATTTT.

The count of this clone is one. The rearrangement links TRBV29-1 to TRBJ1-1; D gene uncertain. This CDR3 has 12 amino acids. Germline CDR1 reads SQVTM; CDR2 reads ANQGSEA. V lost 1 base and J lost 3, with 6 bases in between. The CDR3: CSVEGAYTEAFF. The DNA of the CDR3 is TGCAGCGTTGAAGGCGCTTACACTGAAGCTTTCTTT.